This T cell receptor beta chain was found in a study of beta chain features in type 1 diabetes (dated by TCRdb to between 2017 and 2018). At the level of the whole study: No differences in mean age, gender distribution, total cell number or subset yield were found between patients and healthy donors. In the study, recently diagnosed type 1 diabetes patients and matched healthy donors were compared on the TCRB repertoires of their sorted circulating CD4+ T cell subsets. Naive and central memory subsets were obtained from all 30 or so donors, but regulatory and stem cell-like memory subsets were isolated from only 8 patients and roughly eight healthy donors. A total of 100 million to 110 million sorted cells were examined across all samples, and a strong correlation was observed between cell number per subset and RNA yield.

This clone showed up just a few times. Which antigen it targets is not known. Base qualities are not at hand, and no much larger clone is one base apart. Findings and caveats that apply to the study as a whole: PCR may preferentially amplify shorter templates, but because patient and control samples were amplified and corrected together, any resulting skew would affect both groups equally. At VDJ recombination sites, patients with type 1 diabetes made fewer insertions and deleted more nucleotides, a pattern implying thymic rearrangement abnormalities. Naive, central memory and regulatory TCRB repertoires appeared to be more similar among patients than among healthy donors. HLA sub-analyses involved small numbers of individuals, so any influence of HLA type on TCRB rearrangement remained unresolved. Sequencing cDNA rather than genomic DNA could over-represent highly expressing activated cells, although activation and CD3 levels did not differ between groups. Type 1 diabetes patients showed a moderate but significant shortening of TCRB CDR3 length in all four CD4+ subsets.

Each donor gave one peripheral blood draw, around 0.12 L on average, collected into heparinised tubes. Naive, central memory, regulatory and stem cell-like memory CD4+ T cells were sorted on a BD FACSAria II using a panel including CD45RO, CCR7, CD25, CD127, CD95 and CD27. A purity above 95% was achieved for all sorted populations. PBMCs were separated immediately by Lymphoprep density gradient centrifugation and were stained directly, without being cultured. To minimize batch effects, samples were stained and sorted in pairs, one healthy donor with one patient per experiment. All of the isolated RNA was reverse transcribed with the High Capacity cDNA Reverse Transcription Kit, so expressed TCRB transcripts were sequenced. Deep immunoSEQ sequencing was performed on naive, central memory and regulatory T cell samples, with an average of around 3.5 million total reads per sample. Sorted cells were lysed in RLT buffer and RNA was extracted with DNase-treated RNeasy Micro or Mini kits, depending on cell number. Each cell subset was processed on its own to prevent cross-contamination, while patient and healthy donor samples were processed together. The immunoSEQ multiplex PCR was used to amplify TCRB sequences from cDNA, generating 87-bp fragments that spanned the CDR3 region. Sequencing of the amplicons was done on the Illumina HiSeq platform. Per the authors' processing: Synthetic template baselines were used to correct PCR bias computationally, reads within Hamming distance 2 were collapsed together, and singletons that could not be merged were discarded. Reads were aligned against IMGT to assign V, D and J genes, CDR3 length and insertions or deletions at six rearrangement sites. Clonotype counts were normalized to sorted cell number within each subset before computing true diversity and Gini coefficients with the tcR R package. The overlap coefficient, calculated on TCRB nucleotide sequences, was used to quantify repertoire sharing. Out-of-frame TCRB sequences from naive cells were analyzed as a proxy for the pre-selection repertoire. The source is immuneACCESS, and TCRdb retained only in-frame sequences with V and J called. Part of the clones is not carried over; for the studies checked, unresolved V genes explain less than half of this, and the remainder is unexplained. D and trimming were read from the DNA, whereas the V and J calls and clone size are those reported in that table. Across this sample there are roughly 340,000 clones, with around 12% seen only once. The ten largest clones represent around 0.01% of the sample.

CDR1 and CDR2, looked up from the germline V gene, are SGHTA and FQGNSA. The CDR3 measures 16 amino acids from cysteine to phenylalanine. The sequence is cut down to CDR3 DNA, 48 bases in frame from base 1. V lost 5 bases and J lost 0 bases; the stretch between them is 14 bases long. The receptor was derived from a woman aged 18-29 years with type 1 diabetes. The chain is made from TRBV7-2 and TRBJ2-1; 6 matching bases give a weak D call of TRBD2. The sample was naive CD4+ T cells from blood. This specimen's cell subset or site label, per the study, means: true naive CD4+ T cells. The sequenced DNA is TGTGCCAGCAGCGAAAGCGGAGGGAGCTCCTACAATGAGCAGTTCTTC. The translation is CASSESGGSSYNEQFF.